The 25 T cell receptor beta chains in this list originate from one sample, sequenced in a study of identifying expanded T cells in peripheral blood. Measured with immunoSEQ multiplex PCR; TCRdb has only the in-frame clones, and not every one. Of 75,000 to 90,000 clones listed, over 85% are singletons. Sequencing input: blood. The receptor source for this set is a person between 18 and 75 years old in good health.

The CDR3 region has the DNA TGCAGTGCTGGACAGGGGACTGAAGCTTTCTTT. It yields the protein CSAGQGTEAFF. The rearrangement links TRBV20-1 to TRBJ1-1; 9 bases map to TRBD1. Germline V gene sequence: CDR1 DFQATT, CDR2 SNEGSKA (reference sequence). V dropped 5 bases and J dropped 5; count of bases not matched to a gene: 0. This CDR3 spans 11 amino acids.

The CDR3 DNA follows: TGTGCCAGCAGCTTAGCACGCGGGATCTCGGATACGCAGTATTTT. The encoded protein is CASSLARGISDTQYF. The rearrangement links TRBV7-9 to TRBJ2-3; possibly TRBD2 for D (6 bases). The CDR3 is 15 amino acids. The germline V gene has CDR1 SEHNR and CDR2 FQNEAQ (reference sequence). V lost 0 bases and J 6 bases, leaving 13 bases between the germline ends.

The genes are TRBV5-4 and TRBJ2-1, with TRBD2 matching 7 bases. Germline assignment: CDR1 SGHNT and CDR2 YYREEE (reference sequence). J lost 10 bases, V lost 0 bases, and 4 bases had no gene match. The CDR3 is 13 residues long. Written as DNA, the CDR3 is TGTGCCAGCAGCTTGGGACTAGCCACCGAGCAGTTCTTC. Protein product: CASSLGLATEQFF. Full variable domain (rest looked up from reference TRBV5-4 and TRBJ2-1): ETGVTQSPTHLIKTRGQQVTLRCSSQSGHNTVSWYQQALGQGPQFIFQYYREEENGRGNFPPRFSGLQFPNYSSELNVNALELDDSALYLCASSLGLATEQFFGPGTRLTVL.

This clone has a handful of counts. This CDR3 is CASPRDRGFYGYTF. Written as DNA, the CDR3 is TGCGCCAGCCCCCGGGACAGGGGGTTCTATGGCTACACCTTC. The chain combines TRBV23-1 with TRBJ1-2, with TRBD1 matching over 11 bases. TRBV23-1 is recorded as an ORF, its role being uncertain. The V and J ends lost 8 bases and 4 bases, in that order; junction bases with no gene match: 6. The CDR3 loop spans 14 amino acids.

This clone has only one observation. This chain connects TRBV11-3 to TRBJ2-1, with D tentatively TRBD2 (6 bases). The germline gives CDR1 SGHNT, CDR2 YENEEA. CDR3 length: 18 amino acids. Trimming removed 3 bases at V and 0 bases at J, with 18 bases between. The CDR3 reads CASSFLRSSDFSYNEQFF. In DNA form, the CDR3 reads TGTGCCAGCAGCTTCCTCCGTTCTAGCGACTTCTCCTACAATGAGCAGTTCTTC.

The chain recombines TRBV5-4 with TRBJ2-1, with D perhaps assigned TRBD1 or TRBD2 (5 bases each). Germline V gene lookup returns CDR1 SGHNT and CDR2 YYREEE (reference sequence). This CDR3 is 15 amino acids long. V lost 5 bases and J 7 bases, leaving 19 bases between the germline ends. DNA for the CDR3: TGTGCCAGCAGTCTCGGGGCAGCAGGCGGGAATGAGCAGTTCTTC. Residues: CASSLGAAGGNEQFF.

The genes are TRBV6-6 and TRBJ1-2; the D is unclear. Trimming shortened V by 3 bases and J by 8 bases, and 16 bases separated the two germline ends. From germline, CDR1 is MNHNY and CDR2 SVGAGI (reference sequence). This CDR3 contains 14 residues. CDR3 sequence (DNA): TGTGCCAGCAGTTATGATAGAGGGTCAATCGGCTACACCTTC. Translated, it gives CASSYDRGSIGYTF.

This clone was counted a single time. CDR3 nucleotide sequence: TGTGCCACCAGCAGAGTTATCTTTGGGCAGAAGAACACTGAAGCTTTCTTT. It is translated as CATSRVIFGQKNTEAFF. The chain employs TRBV15 and TRBJ1-1, with D unclear. V was cut by 1 base and J by 1 base, with 16 bases left in between. Germline lookup yields CDR1 LNHNV and CDR2 YYDKDF (reference sequence). The CDR3 loop spans 17 amino acids.

The chain couples TRBV7-3 to TRBJ2-1; tentative D call: TRBD1 (5 bases). The CDR3 consists of 14 residues. Between the trimmed V and J ends, which lost 7 bases and 6 bases, there was a span of 16 bases. The germline gives CDR1 SGHTA, CDR2 FQGTGA. The CDR3 nucleotides are TGTGCCAGCACCCGAATCCCTGGGGCCAATGAGCAGTTCTTC. Translated: CASTRIPGANEQFF.

This chain uses TRBV18 with TRBJ1-2, with D uncertain. The V gene lost 2 bases and the J gene lost 4 bases, with 8 bases spanning the gap. CDR1 and CDR2 from the germline V gene are KGHSH and LQKENI. CDR3 length: 13 amino acids. This CDR3 reads CASSPSGIYGYTF. In DNA, the CDR3 is TGTGCCAGCTCACCATCAGGAATCTATGGCTACACCTTC.

The chain links TRBV6-1 to TRBJ1-2; D is uncertain. V gave up 8 bases and J gave up 5 bases, with 6 bases separating them. The CDR3 runs 10 residues. Per the germline V gene, CDR1 is MNHNS and CDR2 is SASEGT. CDR3 DNA: TGTGCCAGCGAAGGATATGGCTACACCTTC. Its translation: CASEGYGYTF.

The rearrangement joins TRBV30 to TRBJ1-2, with D possibly matching TRBD1 (6 bases). V was trimmed by 1 base and J by 1 base, leaving 10 bases between them. Germline CDR1 and CDR2: GTSNPN and SVGIG (reference sequence). CDR3 size: 14 residues. The CDR3 bases are TGTGCCTGGAGTGGGACAGCGAGTAACTATGGCTACACCTTC. Its translation: CAWSGTASNYGYTF.

The V gene is TRBV28, the J gene TRBJ1-2, with a tentative D call TRBD1 (6 bases). Per germline, CDR1 MDHEN and CDR2 SYDVKM. The CDR3 covers 13 residues. Trimming removed 4 bases at V and 4 bases at J, with 10 bases between. This CDR3 reads CASSSQGLYGYTF. In nucleotides, the CDR3 is TGTGCCAGCAGTTCTCAGGGGCTCTATGGCTACACCTTC.

The J gene is TRBJ1-2, the V gene TRBV19; D might be TRBD1 (6 bases). This CDR3 contains 15 residues. Germline V gene sequence: CDR1 LNHDA, CDR2 SQIVND (reference sequence). V was trimmed by 5 bases and J by 4 bases, leaving 17 bases between them. The CDR3 is CASSPPELQGYGYTF. The CDR3 coding sequence is TGTGCCAGTAGTCCACCAGAACTACAGGGCTATGGCTACACCTTC.

The chain links TRBV19 to TRBJ2-3; D not certain. The CDR3 length is 14 residues. Germline V gene data show CDR1 as LNHDA and CDR2 as SQIVND (reference sequence). Trimming pared 1 base from V and 4 bases from J, leaving 9 bases between. DNA of the CDR3: TGTGCCAGTAGTATAGCCGGGCTACCAGATACGCAGTATTTT. Translated: CASSIAGLPDTQYF. The full variable domain, with the rest looked up from reference TRBV19 and TRBJ2-3, is DGGITQSPKYLFRKEGQNVTLSCEQNLNHDAMYWYRQDPGQGLRLIYYSQIVNDFQKGDIAEGYSVSREKKESFPLTVTSAQKNPTAFYLCASSIAGLPDTQYFGPGTRLTVL.

The genes are TRBV28 and TRBJ2-2, with a tentative D call TRBD1 (7 bases). With 6 bases removed from V and 0 bases from J, the gap between germline ends came to 17 bases. Germline loops: CDR1 MDHEN, CDR2 SYDVKM. This CDR3 has 17 amino acids. This chain's CDR3 is CASSRTAGQTNTGELFF. CDR3 DNA sequence: TGTGCCAGCAGCCGGACGGCGGGACAGACGAACACCGGGGAGCTGTTTTTT.

The V gene is TRBV6-1, the J gene TRBJ2-5; D is possibly TRBD1 (5 bases). CDR1 and CDR2 from the germline V gene are MNHNS and SASEGT. V lost 4 bases and J lost 2, with 11 bases in between. The CDR3 extends over 14 amino acids. CDR3 sequence: CASSVTESQETQYF. The CDR3 DNA is TGTGCCAGCAGTGTGACAGAGTCACAAGAGACCCAGTACTTC.

This chain joins TRBV27 and TRBJ2-7; D remains ambiguous. V dropped 2 bases and J dropped 2 bases, with 7 bases sitting between them. Germline CDR1 is MNHEY and CDR2 is SMNVEV (reference sequence). There are 13 residues in the CDR3. Written as DNA, the CDR3 is TGTGCCAGCAGTTTAACAGAAACCTACGAGCAGTACTTC. It translates to CASSLTETYEQYF.

This chain uses TRBV20-1 with TRBJ1-1; D not resolved. The CDR3 extends over 11 amino acids. V was pared by 8 bases and J by 4 bases, with 11 bases between. Germline V gives CDR1 DFQATT, CDR2 SNEGSKA (reference sequence). The CDR3 reads CSRHGGTEAFF. As DNA, the CDR3 is TGCAGTAGGCACGGTGGCACTGAAGCTTTCTTT.

The V call is TRBV5-6, the J call TRBJ2-1; D remains ambiguous. Trimming pared 0 bases from V and 5 bases from J, leaving 6 bases between. Looked up from germline, CDR1 is SGHDT and CDR2 is YYEEEE. The CDR3 totals 13 residues. The DNA of the CDR3 is TGTGCCAGCAGCTTGGGCTCGGACAATGAGCAGTTCTTC. This codes for CASSLGSDNEQFF. Variable domain in full (rest from reference TRBV5-6 and TRBJ2-1): DAGVTQSPTHLIKTRGQQVTLRCSPKSGHDTVSWYQQALGQGPQFIFQYYEEEERQRGNFPDRFSGHQFPNYSSELNVNALLLGDSALYLCASSLGSDNEQFFGPGTRLTVL.

The V call is TRBV19, the J call TRBJ2-2; 8 bases match TRBD1. This CDR3 has 15 residues. V shed 4 bases and J 1 base; nucleotides not matched to a gene: 2. Germline CDR1 LNHDA, CDR2 SQIVND (reference sequence). Here the CDR3 reads CASSTGGWNTGELFF. The CDR3, as DNA: TGTGCCAGTAGTACAGGGGGCTGGAACACCGGGGAGCTGTTTTTT.

The rearrangement links TRBV13 to TRBJ1-1; TRBD1 is a possible D gene (5 bases). CDR3 length equals 14 residues. CDR1 is PRHDT and CDR2 is FYEKMQ in the germline V gene (reference sequence). V lost 5 bases to trimming and J lost 5 bases, with 15 bases between them. The CDR3 reads CASSVGVPGTEAFF. As DNA, the CDR3 is TGTGCCAGCAGCGTGGGGGTCCCGGGGACTGAAGCTTTCTTT.

V and J are TRBV19 and TRBJ2-1, with D hard to call. The V gene's germline CDR1 is LNHDA and CDR2 SQIVND (reference sequence). V was pared by 5 bases and J by 4 bases, with 12 bases between. The CDR3 is 14 amino acids. DNA of the CDR3: TGTGCCAGTAGTCCAGTTACCCCGTACAATGAGCAGTTCTTC. Amino acids: CASSPVTPYNEQFF.

The chain has TRBV6-5 and TRBJ2-3; the D is unclear. The CDR3 is 13 residues long. Looked up from germline, CDR1 is MNHEY and CDR2 is SVGAGI. V was clipped by 5 bases and J by 10 bases, with 16 bases between them. The CDR3 loop is CASSTPGERSQYF. Written as DNA, the CDR3 is TGTGCCAGCAGTACCCCAGGAGAGAGGTCGCAGTATTTT.

The chain links TRBV1 to TRBJ1-4; the table's D call, TRBD1, has no DNA check behind it. TRBV1 is reported as a pseudogene. CDR3 length: 20 amino acids. The CDR3 DNA follows: TGCACCAGCAGCGCCCGTCCAAAGGGACAGCATTTTGCAACTAATGAAAAACTGTTTTTT. Translation gives CTSSARPKGQHFATNEKLFF.